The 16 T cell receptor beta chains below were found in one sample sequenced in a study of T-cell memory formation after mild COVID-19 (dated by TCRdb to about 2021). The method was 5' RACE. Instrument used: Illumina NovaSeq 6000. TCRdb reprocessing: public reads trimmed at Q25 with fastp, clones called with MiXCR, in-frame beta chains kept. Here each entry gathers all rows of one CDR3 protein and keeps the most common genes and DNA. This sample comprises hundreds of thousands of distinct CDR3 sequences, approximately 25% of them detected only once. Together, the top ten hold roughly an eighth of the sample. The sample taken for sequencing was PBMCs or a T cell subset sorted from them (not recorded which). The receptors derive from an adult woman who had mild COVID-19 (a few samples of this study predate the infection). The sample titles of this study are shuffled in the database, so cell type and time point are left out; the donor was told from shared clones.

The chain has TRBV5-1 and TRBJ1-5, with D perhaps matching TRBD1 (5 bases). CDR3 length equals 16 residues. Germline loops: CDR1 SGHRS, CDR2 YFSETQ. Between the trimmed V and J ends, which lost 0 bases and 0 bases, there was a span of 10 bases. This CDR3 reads CASSLEPGLSNQPQHF. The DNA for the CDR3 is TGCGCCAGCAGCTTGGAGCCGGGACTTAGCAATCAGCCCCAGCATTTT.

CDR3 bases: TGCGCCAGCAGCCAACTGGGACTAGCGGGATACACAGATACGCAGTATTTT. Amino acids: CASSQLGLAGYTDTQYF. The chain carries TRBV4-3 and TRBJ2-3; 13 nucleotides line up with TRBD2. J gave up 2 bases and V 2 bases, and 4 bases lay outside the gene matches. Per germline, CDR1 LGHNA and CDR2 YSLEER. This CDR3 is built from 17 residues.

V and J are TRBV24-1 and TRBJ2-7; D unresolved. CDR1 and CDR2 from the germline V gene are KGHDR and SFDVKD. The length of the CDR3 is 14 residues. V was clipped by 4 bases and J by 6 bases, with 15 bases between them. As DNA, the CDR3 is TGTGCCACCAGTGAAAGGCAGCCTCCTTTCGAGCAGTACTTC. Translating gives CATSERQPPFEQYF.

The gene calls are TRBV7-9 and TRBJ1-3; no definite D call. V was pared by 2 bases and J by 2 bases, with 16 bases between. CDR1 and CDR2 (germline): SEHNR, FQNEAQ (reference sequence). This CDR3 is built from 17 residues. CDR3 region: CASSLRGASKPGNTIYF. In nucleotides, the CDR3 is TGTGCCAGCAGCTTACGGGGAGCCAGCAAACCTGGAAACACCATATATTTT. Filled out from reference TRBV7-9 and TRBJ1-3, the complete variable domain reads DTGVSQNPRHKITKRGQNVTFRCDPISEHNRLYWYRQTLGQGPEFLTYFQNEAQLEKSRLLSDRFSAERPKGSFSTLEIQRTEQGDSAMYLCASSLRGASKPGNTIYFGEGSWLTVV.

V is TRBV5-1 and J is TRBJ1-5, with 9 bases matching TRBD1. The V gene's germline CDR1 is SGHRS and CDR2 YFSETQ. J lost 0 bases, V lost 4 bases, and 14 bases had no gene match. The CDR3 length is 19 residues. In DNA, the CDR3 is TGCGCCAGCAGCCCACTAGCTCTACAGGGGGCCTATAGCAATCAGCCCCAGCATTTT. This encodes CASSPLALQGAYSNQPQHF. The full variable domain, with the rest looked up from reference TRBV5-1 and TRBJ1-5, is KAGVTQTPRYLIKTRGQQVTLSCSPISGHRSVSWYQQTPGQGLQFLFEYFSETQRNKGNFPGRFSGRQFSNSRSEMNVSTLELGDSALYLCASSPLALQGAYSNQPQHFGDGTRLSIL.

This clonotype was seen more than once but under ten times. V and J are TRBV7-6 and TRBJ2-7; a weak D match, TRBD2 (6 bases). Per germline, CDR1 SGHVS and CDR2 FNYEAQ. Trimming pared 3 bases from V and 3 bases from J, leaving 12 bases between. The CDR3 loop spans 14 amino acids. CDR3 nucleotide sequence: TGTGCCAGCAGCTTTCGTGGAGGGAACTACGAGCAGTACTTC. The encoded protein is CASSFRGGNYEQYF.

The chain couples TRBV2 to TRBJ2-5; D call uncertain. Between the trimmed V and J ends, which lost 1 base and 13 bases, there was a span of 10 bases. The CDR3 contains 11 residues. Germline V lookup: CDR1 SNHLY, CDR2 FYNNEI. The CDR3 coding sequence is TGTGCCAGCAGTGAAGTAGGACCTCCGTACTTC. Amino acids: CASSEVGPPYF. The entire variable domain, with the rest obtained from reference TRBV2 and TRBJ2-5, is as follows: EPEVTQTPSHQVTQMGQEVILRCVPISNHLYFYWYRQILGQKVEFLVSFYNNEISEKSEIFDDQFSVERPDGSNFTLKIRSTKLEDSAMYFCASSEVGPPYFGPGTRLLVL.

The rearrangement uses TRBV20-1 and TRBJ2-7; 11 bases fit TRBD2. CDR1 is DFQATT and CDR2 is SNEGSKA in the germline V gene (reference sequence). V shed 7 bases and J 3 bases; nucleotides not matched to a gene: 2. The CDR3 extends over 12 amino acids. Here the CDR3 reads CSGLAGSYEQYF. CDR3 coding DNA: TGCAGTGGACTAGCGGGGAGCTACGAGCAGTACTTC.

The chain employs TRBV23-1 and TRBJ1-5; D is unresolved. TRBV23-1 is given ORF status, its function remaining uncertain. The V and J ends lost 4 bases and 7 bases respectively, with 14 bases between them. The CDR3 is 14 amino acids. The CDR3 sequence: CASSLQTSGQPQHF. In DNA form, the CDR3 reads TGCGCCAGCAGTCTGCAGACCTCGGGCCAGCCCCAGCATTTT.

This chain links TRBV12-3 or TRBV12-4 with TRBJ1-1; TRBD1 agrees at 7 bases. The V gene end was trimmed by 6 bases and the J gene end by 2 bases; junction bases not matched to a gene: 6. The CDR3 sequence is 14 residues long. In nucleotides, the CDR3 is TGTGCCAGCAGGCGAGGACAGGTAAACACTGAAGCTTTCTTT. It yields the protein CASRRGQVNTEAFF.

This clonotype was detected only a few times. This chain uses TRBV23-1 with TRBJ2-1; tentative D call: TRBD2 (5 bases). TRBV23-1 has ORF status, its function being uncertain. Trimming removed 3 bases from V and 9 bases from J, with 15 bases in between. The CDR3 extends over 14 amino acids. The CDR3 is CASSQERTSSEQFF. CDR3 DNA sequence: TGCGCCAGCAGTCAGGAGAGAACTAGTAGTGAGCAGTTCTTC.

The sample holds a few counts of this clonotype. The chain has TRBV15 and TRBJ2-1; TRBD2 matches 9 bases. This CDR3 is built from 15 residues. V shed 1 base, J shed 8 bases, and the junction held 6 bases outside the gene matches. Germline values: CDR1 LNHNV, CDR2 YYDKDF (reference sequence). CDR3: CATSRVSGRGHEQFF. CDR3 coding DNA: TGTGCCACCAGCAGAGTTAGCGGGAGAGGGCATGAGCAGTTCTTC.

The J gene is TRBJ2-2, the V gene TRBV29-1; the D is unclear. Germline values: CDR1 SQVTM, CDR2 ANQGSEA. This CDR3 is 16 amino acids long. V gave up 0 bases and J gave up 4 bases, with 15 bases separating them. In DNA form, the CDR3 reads TGCAGCGTTGAAGATGACGGCACCACGGGCACCGGGGAGCTGTTTTTT. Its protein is CSVEDDGTTGTGELFF.

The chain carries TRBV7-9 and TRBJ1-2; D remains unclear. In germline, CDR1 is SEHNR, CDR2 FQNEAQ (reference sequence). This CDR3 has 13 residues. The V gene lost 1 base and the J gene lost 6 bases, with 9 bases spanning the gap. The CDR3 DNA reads TGTGCCAGCAGCTTAGTCGATTGGGATGGCTACACCTTC. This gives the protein CASSLVDWDGYTF.

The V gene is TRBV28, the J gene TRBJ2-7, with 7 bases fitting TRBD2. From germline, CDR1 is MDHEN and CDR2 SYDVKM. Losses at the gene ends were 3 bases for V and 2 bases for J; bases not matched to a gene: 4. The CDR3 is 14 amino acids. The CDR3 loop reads CASSLWGLTYEQYF. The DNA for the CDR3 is TGTGCCAGCAGTTTGTGGGGACTAACCTACGAGCAGTACTTC.

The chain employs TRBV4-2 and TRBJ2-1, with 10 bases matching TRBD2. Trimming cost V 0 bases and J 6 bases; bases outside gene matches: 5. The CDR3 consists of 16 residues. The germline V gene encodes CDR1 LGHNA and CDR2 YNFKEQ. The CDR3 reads CASSQDITSGANEQFF. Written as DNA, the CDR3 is TGTGCCAGCAGCCAAGATATAACTAGCGGGGCCAATGAGCAGTTCTTC.